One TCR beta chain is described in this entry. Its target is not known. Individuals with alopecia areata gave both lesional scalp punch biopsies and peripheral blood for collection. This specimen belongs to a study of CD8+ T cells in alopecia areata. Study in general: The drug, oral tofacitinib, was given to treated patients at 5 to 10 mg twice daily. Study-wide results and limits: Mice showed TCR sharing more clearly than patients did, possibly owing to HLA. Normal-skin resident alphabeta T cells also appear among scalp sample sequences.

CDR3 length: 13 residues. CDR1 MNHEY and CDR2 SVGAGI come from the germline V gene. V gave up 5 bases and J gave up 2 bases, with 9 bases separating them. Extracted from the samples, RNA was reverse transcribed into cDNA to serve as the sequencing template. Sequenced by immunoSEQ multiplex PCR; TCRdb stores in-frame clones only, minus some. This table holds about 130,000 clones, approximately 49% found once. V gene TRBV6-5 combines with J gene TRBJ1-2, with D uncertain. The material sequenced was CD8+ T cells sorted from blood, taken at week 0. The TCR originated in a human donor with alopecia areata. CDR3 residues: CASSGRRNYGYTF. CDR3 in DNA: TGTGCCAGCAGTGGACGGAGAAACTATGGCTACACCTTC.